The 3 T cell receptor beta chains below were found in one sample sequenced in a study of blood T cell repertoires in COVID-19. Some clones are missing from TCRdb's copy, which holds only in-frame ones; the method was immunoSEQ multiplex PCR. Here the sample spans 60,000 or so clones, approximately 91% being singletons. The sample comprised peripheral blood. These receptors all come from a human donor in a cohort sampled during active COVID-19.

The V gene is TRBV15, the J gene TRBJ1-5; TRBD1 agrees at 8 bases. Germline V gene sequence: CDR1 LNHNV, CDR2 YYDKDF (reference sequence). This CDR3 has 18 residues. The V gene end was trimmed by 1 base and the J gene end by 1 base; junction bases not matched to a gene: 9. CDR3 protein: CATSRGQGQGMSNQPQHF. The CDR3 DNA follows: TGTGCCACCAGCAGAGGCCAAGGACAGGGTATGAGCAATCAGCCCCAGCATTTT.

The chain uses TRBV5-1 and TRBJ2-1, with 11 bases lining up with TRBD2. CDR1 SGHRS and CDR2 YFSETQ come from the germline V gene. The CDR3 has 19 amino acids. The V and J ends lost 4 bases and 9 bases, in that order; junction bases with no gene match: 21. The CDR3 protein is CASSVPTSGAPTRHREQFF. The CDR3 region has the DNA TGCGCCAGCAGCGTGCCGACTAGCGGGGCGCCGACGAGGCATCGTGAGCAGTTCTTC.

J is TRBJ1-5 and V is TRBV19; no clear D. The V and J ends lost 7 bases and 8 bases respectively, with 15 bases between them. This CDR3 comprises 13 residues. CDR1 and CDR2 from the germline V gene are LNHDA and SQIVND (reference sequence). CDR3 region: CASNQSGREPQHF. The CDR3 nucleotides read TGTGCCAGTAATCAATCCGGGAGGGAGCCCCAGCATTTT. Drawing the rest from reference TRBV19 and TRBJ1-5, the complete variable domain is DGGITQSPKYLFRKEGQNVTLSCEQNLNHDAMYWYRQDPGQGLRLIYYSQIVNDFQKGDIAEGYSVSREKKESFPLTVTSAQKNPTAFYLCASNQSGREPQHFGDGTRLSIL.